Following are 30 T cell receptor beta chains from one sample sequenced in a study of cytomegalovirus exposure and HLA in healthy donors. Use of 60 Vbeta and 13 Jbeta primers characterized the PCR. Sequenced by immunoSEQ multiplex PCR; TCRdb stores in-frame clones only, minus some. The data show 150,000 to 200,000 clones, roughly three quarters seen once. Sequenced sample: PBMCs. Receptors originate from a man aged 40-55 years in good health and CMV-seropositive.

The V gene is TRBV19, the J gene TRBJ2-7; D may be TRBD1 (6 bases). Trimming took 7 bases from V and 1 from J, leaving 11 bases between them. The germline V gene has CDR1 LNHDA and CDR2 SQIVND (reference sequence). This CDR3 spans 13 amino acids. The CDR3 sequence is CASKQGASYEQYF. The CDR3 coding sequence is TGTGCCAGTAAACAGGGCGCGTCCTACGAGCAGTACTTC. Drawing the rest from reference TRBV19 and TRBJ2-7, the complete variable domain is DGGITQSPKYLFRKEGQNVTLSCEQNLNHDAMYWYRQDPGQGLRLIYYSQIVNDFQKGDIAEGYSVSREKKESFPLTVTSAQKNPTAFYLCASKQGASYEQYFGPGTRLTVT.

The table lists this clone with a count of one. This chain links TRBV5-1 with TRBJ1-6; D unresolved. Trimming left V 4 bases short and J 9 bases short, with 14 bases between. The V gene's germline CDR1 is SGHRS and CDR2 YFSETQ. This CDR3 has 14 amino acids. The CDR3 DNA sequence: TGCGCCAGCAGCGCCGGACTGGAGGGTTCACCCCTCCACTTT. Encoded protein: CASSAGLEGSPLHF. Using reference TRBV5-1 and TRBJ1-6 for the parts outside the CDR3, the full variable domain is KAGVTQTPRYLIKTRGQQVTLSCSPISGHRSVSWYQQTPGQGLQFLFEYFSETQRNKGNFPGRFSGRQFSNSRSEMNVSTLELGDSALYLCASSAGLEGSPLHFGNGTRLTVT.

The chain combines TRBV5-4 with TRBJ1-4, with 8 bases that match TRBD1. The CDR3 spans 16 residues. J gave up 3 bases and V 0 bases, and 4 bases lay outside the gene matches. Germline CDR1 and CDR2: SGHNT and YYREEE (reference sequence). The DNA of the CDR3 is TGTGCCAGCAGCTTGGGGGGGGGACAGGCTAATGAAAAACTGTTTTTT. It is translated as CASSLGGGQANEKLFF.

This clone was seen only once. V usage is TRBV10-3 and J usage is TRBJ2-7; the D gene is possibly TRBD2 (7 bases). Trimming pared 8 bases from V and 0 bases from J, leaving 14 bases between. CDR1 and CDR2 from the germline V gene are ENHRY and SYGVKD. This CDR3 spans 14 amino acids. The CDR3 here is CAIGGEGVSYEQYF. The CDR3 DNA reads as TGTGCCATCGGGGGGGAGGGGGTCTCCTACGAGCAGTACTTC.

This chain links TRBV11-2 with TRBJ1-1; tentatively, D is TRBD1 (5 bases). The germline V gene has CDR1 SGHAT and CDR2 FQNNGV. This CDR3 spans 15 amino acids. V was cut by 7 bases and J by 2 bases, with 17 bases left in between. The CDR3 protein is CASIPRAGINTEAFF. CDR3 coding DNA: TGTGCCAGCATCCCCAGGGCAGGGATAAACACTGAAGCTTTCTTT.

The chain carries TRBV5-6 and TRBJ2-5; the D gene is possibly TRBD2 (5 bases). The germline V gene has CDR1 SGHDT and CDR2 YYEEEE. Trimming left V 4 bases short and J 3 bases short, with 7 bases between. CDR3 length equals 12 residues. The CDR3 region is CASSGREETQYF. For the CDR3, the DNA is TGTGCCAGCAGCGGGCGGGAAGAGACCCAGTACTTC.

The V and J genes are TRBV7-9 and TRBJ1-5, with D unresolved. The ends were cut back, 1 base at V and 3 bases at J, with 7 bases in the middle. CDR1 is SEHNR, CDR2 FQNEAQ, per germline (reference sequence). The CDR3 covers 14 residues. This CDR3 is CASSLGGFNQPQHF. Here the CDR3 DNA reads TGTGCCAGCAGCTTAGGAGGGTTCAATCAGCCCCAGCATTTT.

This sequence joins TRBV2 and TRBJ1-3; D unresolved. CDR3 length: 17 residues. Germline CDR1 SNHLY, CDR2 FYNNEI. The V end was cut by 1 base, the J end by 0 bases, with 13 bases between. The chain's CDR3 is CASSEGETRTSGNTIYF. The DNA for the CDR3 is TGTGCCAGCAGTGAAGGGGAGACACGCACCTCTGGAAACACCATATATTTT.

This chain uses TRBV2 with TRBJ1-4; D ambiguous. Between the trimmed V and J ends, which lost 6 bases and 6 bases, there was a span of 8 bases. The CDR3 totals 12 residues. Germline CDR1 reads SNHLY; CDR2 reads FYNNEI. CDR3 sequence reads: CASRVSDEKLFF. The CDR3 DNA follows: TGTGCCAGCAGGGTGTCGGATGAAAAACTGTTTTTT.

The rearrangement links TRBV7-8 to TRBJ1-4; D is ambiguous. V gave up 1 base and J gave up 5 bases, with 11 bases separating them. CDR1 is SGHVS and CDR2 is FQNEAQ in the germline V gene. CDR3 size: 15 residues. The CDR3 sequence is CASSLVQRANEKLFF. DNA of the CDR3: TGTGCCAGCAGCTTAGTGCAGCGGGCAAATGAAAAACTGTTTTTT.

The V and J genes are TRBV4-1 and TRBJ2-7; 8 nucleotides match TRBD1. The CDR3 is 15 residues long. Germline V gene lookup returns CDR1 MGHRA and CDR2 YSYEKL. V shed 4 bases and J 4 bases; nucleotides not matched to a gene: 9. The CDR3 DNA reads as TGCGCCAGCAGCCCCGGCAGGGGGCCGAGATACGAGCAGTACTTC. Protein sequence: CASSPGRGPRYEQYF.

In its sample, this clone was seen a few times. The chain links TRBV7-9 to TRBJ1-1, with D uncertain. Trimming took 1 base from V and 1 from J, leaving 7 bases between them. CDR1 is SEHNR, CDR2 FQNEAQ, per germline (reference sequence). The CDR3 is 14 residues long. The DNA for the CDR3 is TGTGCCAGCAGCTTAGGGGCAGCGAACACTGAAGCTTTCTTT. This encodes CASSLGAANTEAFF.

This clone showed up just a few times. The chain couples TRBV5-6 to TRBJ2-1; D ambiguous. Between the trimmed V and J ends, which lost 1 base and 7 bases, there was a span of 3 bases. Germline V gene lookup returns CDR1 SGHDT and CDR2 YYEEEE. The CDR3 runs to 11 residues. Here the CDR3 reads CASSLSNEQFF. The CDR3 DNA sequence: TGTGCCAGCAGCTTGTCGAATGAGCAGTTCTTC.

The gene calls are TRBV7-9 and TRBJ2-2; no clear D. Germline assignment: CDR1 SEHNR and CDR2 FQNEAQ (reference sequence). The CDR3 spans 14 residues. Trimming stripped 4 bases from V and 4 bases from J, with 10 bases between. The CDR3 nucleotides are TGTGCCAGCAGCTCCCGACCGGGCACCGGGGAGCTGTTTTTT. This sequence encodes CASSSRPGTGELFF.

This sequence joins TRBV4-3 and TRBJ1-5; perhaps TRBD1 as D (5 bases). Germline lookup yields CDR1 LGHNA and CDR2 YSLEER. The CDR3 consists of 15 residues. Trimming cost V 1 base and J 4 bases, with 11 bases left between them. The CDR3 loop reads CASSQVAGGNQPQHF. For the CDR3, the DNA is TGCGCCAGCAGCCAAGTCGCCGGGGGGAATCAGCCCCAGCATTTT.

V gene TRBV6-5 combines with J gene TRBJ2-7, with TRBD1 identical over 9 bases. With V trimmed by 6 bases and J by 4 bases, 7 bases remained unmatched. Germline V gives CDR1 MNHEY, CDR2 SVGAGI. This CDR3 region has 14 residues. For the CDR3, the DNA is TGTGCCAGCAGACGCCGACAGGGGGGATACGAGCAGTACTTC. This encodes CASRRRQGGYEQYF.

This chain uses TRBV6-6 with TRBJ1-2; tentatively, D is TRBD1 (5 bases). Deletions cut 10 bases from V and 8 bases from J, with 29 bases between. The germline V gene encodes CDR1 MNHNY and CDR2 SVGAGI (reference sequence). CDR3 length: 16 amino acids. DNA for the CDR3: TGTGCCACCACCCTCCAGGGAGGGATGAGGGATTACGGCTACACCTTC. It specifies CATTLQGGMRDYGYTF.

In its sample, this clone was seen a few times. This chain links TRBV15 with TRBJ1-2; 7 positions agree with TRBD1. Germline assignment: CDR1 LNHNV and CDR2 YYDKDF (reference sequence). Unmatched junction bases numbered 2, after V lost 1 base and J lost 6 bases. CDR3 size: 13 residues. The CDR3 nucleotides are TGTGCCACCAGCAGAGTTACAGGGGATGGCTACACCTTC. This encodes CATSRVTGDGYTF.

The chain carries TRBV5-1 and TRBJ2-2; a possible D gene is TRBD1 (5 bases). The V and J ends lost 1 base and 4 bases respectively, with 11 bases between them. CDR1 SGHRS and CDR2 YFSETQ come from the germline V gene. CDR3 length equals 15 residues. The CDR3 DNA reads as TGCGCCAGCAGCTTGAGGCAGGGTATCACCGGGGAGCTGTTTTTT. Its translation is CASSLRQGITGELFF.

This clone occurred a few times. This chain connects TRBV4-3 to TRBJ2-2; the D gene is possibly TRBD1 (6 bases). Germline assignment: CDR1 LGHNA and CDR2 YSLEER. Between the trimmed V and J ends, which lost 3 bases and 6 bases, there was a span of 20 bases. This CDR3 has 17 residues. The CDR3 reads CASSQASATGFPGELFF. The CDR3 nucleotides are TGCGCCAGCAGCCAGGCCTCTGCTACAGGGTTCCCCGGGGAGCTGTTTTTT.

In this sample, this clone turned up once. J is TRBJ2-7 and V is TRBV7-9; TRBD1 might be the D (5 bases). The CDR3 contains 13 residues. Germline-derived CDR1 and CDR2 are SEHNR and FQNEAQ (reference sequence). V was pared by 5 bases and J by 0 bases, with 8 bases between. CDR3 loop: CASSQGSSYEQYF. The CDR3 DNA sequence: TGTGCCAGCAGCCAGGGAAGCTCCTACGAGCAGTACTTC.

This chain uses TRBV19 with TRBJ1-1, with D unclear. Germline V gene data show CDR1 as LNHDA and CDR2 as SQIVND (reference sequence). The CDR3 is made up of 13 amino acids. The germline V and J ends were trimmed by 3 bases and 2 bases, with 7 bases remaining between them. CDR3 DNA: TGTGCCAGTAGTATCGGGGATAACACTGAAGCTTTCTTT. It encodes CASSIGDNTEAFF. Supplemented by reference TRBV19 and TRBJ1-1, the full variable domain reads DGGITQSPKYLFRKEGQNVTLSCEQNLNHDAMYWYRQDPGQGLRLIYYSQIVNDFQKGDIAEGYSVSREKKESFPLTVTSAQKNPTAFYLCASSIGDNTEAFFGQGTRLTVV.

This clone was counted a single time. The genes are TRBV5-1 and TRBJ2-2, with a weak D call TRBD2 (6 bases). Germline lookup yields CDR1 SGHRS and CDR2 YFSETQ. The V end was cut by 3 bases, the J end by 1 base, with 22 bases between. This CDR3 comprises 19 residues. The CDR3 DNA follows: TGCGCCAGCAGCTCCCGCGGGCAGGGAGGTATTGGGAACACCGGGGAGCTGTTTTTT. Translating it yields CASSSRGQGGIGNTGELFF.

Comments on this clone: One end of the junction fails to match germline, which may point to a read error. The chain combines TRBV7-9 with TRBJ2-7; D possibly corresponds to TRBD1 (6 bases). Germline CDR1 and CDR2: SEHNR and FQNEAQ (reference sequence). This CDR3 contains 11 residues. The CDR3 nucleotides are TGTGCCAGCAGCCCAGGGGTCCGAGGCTGCTTC. Translating it yields CASSPGVRGCF.

The chain employs TRBV7-2 and TRBJ2-5; maybe TRBD2 (6 bases). Trimming took 2 bases from V and 7 from J, leaving 17 bases between them. Germline V gene sequence: CDR1 SGHTA, CDR2 FQGNSA. The CDR3 spans 15 residues. The DNA for the CDR3 is TGTGCCAGCAGCTTATTAATAACGGCCGGGGGGACCCAGTACTTC. This sequence encodes CASSLLITAGGTQYF.

The V call is TRBV19, the J call TRBJ2-7; 10 nucleotides match TRBD1. V trimming: 7 bases; J trimming: 4 bases; junction bases outside the gene matches: 7. The CDR3 is made up of 14 amino acids. CDR1 is LNHDA and CDR2 is SQIVND in the germline V gene (reference sequence). CDR3 sequence (DNA): TGTGCCAGTAATGGCGGGACAGGGGTTTACGAGCAGTACTTC. It translates to CASNGGTGVYEQYF.

Concerning this clone: Other DNA sequences in the same sample also yield this CDR3. The chain uses TRBV7-6 and TRBJ2-1, with TRBD1 matching 10 bases. The CDR3 contains 15 residues. Germline V gene sequence: CDR1 SGHVS, CDR2 FNYEAQ. Trimming took 4 bases from V and 4 from J; bases not matched to a gene: 4. The CDR3 DNA follows: TGTGCCAGCAGCTCGGGACAGGGGTTTTACAATGAGCAGTTCTTC. Translating it yields CASSSGQGFYNEQFF.

The chain uses TRBV9 and TRBJ2-5; 8 bases line up with TRBD2. Unmatched junction bases numbered 10, after V lost 4 bases and J lost 5 bases. Germline V gene sequence: CDR1 SGDLS, CDR2 YYNGEE. CDR3 length: 15 residues. The CDR3: CASSPLPASGETQYF. The CDR3 nucleotides are TGTGCCAGCAGCCCCCTCCCCGCTAGCGGGGAGACCCAGTACTTC. Combining the CDR3 with reference TRBV9 and TRBJ2-5 gives the whole variable domain DSGVTQTPKHLITATGQRVTLRCSPRSGDLSVYWYQQSLDQGLQFLIQYYNGEERAKGNILERFSAQQFPDLHSELNLSSLELGDSALYFCASSPLPASGETQYFGPGTRLLVL.

The chain is built from TRBV18 and TRBJ1-4, with 7 bases matching TRBD1. This CDR3 comprises 17 residues. The germline V gene has CDR1 KGHSH and CDR2 LQKENI. V dropped 3 bases and J dropped 12; count of bases not matched to a gene: 19. The CDR3 sequence: CASSPGQTGTVNDELFF. The CDR3 coding sequence is TGTGCCAGCTCACCGGGCCAGACCGGGACAGTGAATGATGAACTGTTTTTT. Drawing the rest from reference TRBV18 and TRBJ1-4, the complete variable domain is NAGVMQNPRHLVRRRGQEARLRCSPMKGHSHVYWYRQLPEEGLKFMVYLQKENIIDESGMPKERFSAEFPKEGPSILRIQQVVRGDSAAYFCASSPGQTGTVNDELFFGSGTQLSVL.

This rearrangement joins TRBV2 to TRBJ2-5, with 8 bases aligning to TRBD2. CDR1 SNHLY and CDR2 FYNNEI come from the germline V gene. The CDR3 loop spans 16 amino acids. V was pared by 6 bases and J by 6 bases, with 15 bases of the junction left unmatched. The DNA of the CDR3 is TGTGCCAGCAGGAATCTTAGCGGGGCCAGCGGGAAGACCCAGTACTTC. Amino acids: CASRNLSGASGKTQYF. The whole variable domain, filled in from reference TRBV2 and TRBJ2-5, reads EPEVTQTPSHQVTQMGQEVILRCVPISNHLYFYWYRQILGQKVEFLVSFYNNEISEKSEIFDDQFSVERPDGSNFTLKIRSTKLEDSAMYFCASRNLSGASGKTQYFGPGTRLLVL.